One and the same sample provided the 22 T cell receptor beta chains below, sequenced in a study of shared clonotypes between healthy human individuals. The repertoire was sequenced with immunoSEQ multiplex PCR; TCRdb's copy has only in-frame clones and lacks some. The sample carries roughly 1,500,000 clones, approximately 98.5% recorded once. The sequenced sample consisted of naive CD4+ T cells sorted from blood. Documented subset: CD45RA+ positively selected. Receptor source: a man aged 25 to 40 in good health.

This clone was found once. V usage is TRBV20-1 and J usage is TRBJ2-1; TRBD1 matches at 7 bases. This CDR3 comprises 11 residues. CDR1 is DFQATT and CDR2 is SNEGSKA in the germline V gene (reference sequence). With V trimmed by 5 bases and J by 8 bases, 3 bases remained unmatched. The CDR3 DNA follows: TGCAGTGCTGCCCAGGGGGATGAGCAGTTCTTC. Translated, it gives CSAAQGDEQFF.

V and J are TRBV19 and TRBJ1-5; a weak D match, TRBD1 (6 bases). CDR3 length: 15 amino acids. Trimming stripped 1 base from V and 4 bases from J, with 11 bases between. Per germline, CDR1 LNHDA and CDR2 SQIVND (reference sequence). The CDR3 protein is CASSIGRGSNQPQHF. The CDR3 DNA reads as TGTGCCAGTAGTATAGGGAGGGGGTCTAATCAGCCCCAGCATTTT.

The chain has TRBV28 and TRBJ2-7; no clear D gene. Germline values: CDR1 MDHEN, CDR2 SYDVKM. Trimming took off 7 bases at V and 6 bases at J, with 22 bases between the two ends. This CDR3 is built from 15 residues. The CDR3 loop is CASTEMTSLMGEQYF. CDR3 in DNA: TGTGCCAGCACCGAAATGACATCCCTGATGGGCGAGCAGTACTTC.

This CDR3 is CASSQDSAGVWYNEQFF. The CDR3 DNA sequence: TGTGCCAGCAGCCAAGATTCAGCGGGAGTTTGGTACAATGAGCAGTTCTTC. V gene TRBV14 combines with J gene TRBJ2-1, with 8 bases identical to TRBD2. Germline values: CDR1 SGHDN, CDR2 FVKESK. The CDR3 sequence is 17 residues long. V was pared by 0 bases and J by 4 bases, with 8 bases of the junction left unmatched.

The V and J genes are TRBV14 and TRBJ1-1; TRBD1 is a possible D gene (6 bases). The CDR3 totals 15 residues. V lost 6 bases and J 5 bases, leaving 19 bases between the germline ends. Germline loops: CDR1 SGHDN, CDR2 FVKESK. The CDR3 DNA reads TGTGCCAGCAGGTCGCAACAGGGTCGTTTAACTGAAGCTTTCTTT. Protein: CASRSQQGRLTEAFF. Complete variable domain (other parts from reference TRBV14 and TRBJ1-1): EAGVTQFPSHSVIEKGQTVTLRCDPISGHDNLYWYRRVMGKEIKFLLHFVKESKQDESGMPNNRFLAERTGGTYSTLKVQPAELEDSGVYFCASRSQQGRLTEAFFGQGTRLTVV.

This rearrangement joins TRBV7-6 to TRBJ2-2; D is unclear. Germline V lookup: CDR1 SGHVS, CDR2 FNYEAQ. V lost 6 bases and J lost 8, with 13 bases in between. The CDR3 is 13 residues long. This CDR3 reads CASSLLDVGELFF. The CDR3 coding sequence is TGTGCCAGCAGTCTTTTGGATGTGGGGGAGCTGTTTTTT.

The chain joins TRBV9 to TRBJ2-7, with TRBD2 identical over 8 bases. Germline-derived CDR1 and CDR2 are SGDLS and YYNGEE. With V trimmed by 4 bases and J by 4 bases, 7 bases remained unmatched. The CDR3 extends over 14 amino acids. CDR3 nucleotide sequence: TGTGCCAGCAGCCCCGTGGGGACTAGATACGAGCAGTACTTC. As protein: CASSPVGTRYEQYF.

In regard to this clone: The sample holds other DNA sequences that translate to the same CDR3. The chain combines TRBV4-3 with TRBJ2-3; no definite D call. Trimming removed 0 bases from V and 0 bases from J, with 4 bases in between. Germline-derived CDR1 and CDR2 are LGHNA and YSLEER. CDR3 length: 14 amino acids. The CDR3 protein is CASSQETSTDTQYF. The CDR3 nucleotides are TGCGCCAGCAGCCAAGAGACAAGCACAGATACGCAGTATTTT.

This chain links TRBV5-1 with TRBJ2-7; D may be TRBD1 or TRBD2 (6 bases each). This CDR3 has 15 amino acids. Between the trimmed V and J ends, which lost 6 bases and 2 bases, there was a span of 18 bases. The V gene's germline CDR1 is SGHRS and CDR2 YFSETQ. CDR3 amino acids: CASKGGISTTYEQYF. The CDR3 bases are TGCGCCAGCAAAGGGGGGATATCTACTACCTACGAGCAGTACTTC.

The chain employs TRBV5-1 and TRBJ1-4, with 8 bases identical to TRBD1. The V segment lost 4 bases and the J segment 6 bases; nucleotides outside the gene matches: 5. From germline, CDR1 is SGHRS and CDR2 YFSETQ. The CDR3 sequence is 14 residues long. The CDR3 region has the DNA TGCGCCAGCAGCACCGGACAGGGCGATGAAAAACTGTTTTTT. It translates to CASSTGQGDEKLFF.

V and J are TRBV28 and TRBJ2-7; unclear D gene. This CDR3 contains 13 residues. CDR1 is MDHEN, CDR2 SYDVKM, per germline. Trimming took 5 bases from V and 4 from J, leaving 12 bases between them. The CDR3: CASSPLKGYEQYF. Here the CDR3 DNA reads TGTGCCAGCAGTCCCCTCAAGGGTTACGAGCAGTACTTC.

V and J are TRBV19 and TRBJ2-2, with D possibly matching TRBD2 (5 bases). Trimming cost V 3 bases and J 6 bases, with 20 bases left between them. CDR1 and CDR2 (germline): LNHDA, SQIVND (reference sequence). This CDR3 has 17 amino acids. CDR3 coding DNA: TGTGCCAGTAGTATCTCATTTTTGGGAGTGGGCGCCGGGGAGCTGTTTTTT. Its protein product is CASSISFLGVGAGELFF.

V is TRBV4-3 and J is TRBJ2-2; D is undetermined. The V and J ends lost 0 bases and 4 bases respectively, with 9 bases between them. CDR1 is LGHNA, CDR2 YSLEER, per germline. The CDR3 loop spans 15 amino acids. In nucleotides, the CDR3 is TGCGCCAGCAGCCAAGATATAACAGTCACCGGGGAGCTGTTTTTT. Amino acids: CASSQDITVTGELFF.

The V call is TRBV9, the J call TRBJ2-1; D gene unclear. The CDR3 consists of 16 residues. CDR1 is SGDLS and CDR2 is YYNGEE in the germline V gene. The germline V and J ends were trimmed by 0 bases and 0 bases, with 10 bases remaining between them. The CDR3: CASSVGGPPSYNEQFF. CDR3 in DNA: TGTGCCAGCAGCGTAGGTGGGCCCCCCTCCTACAATGAGCAGTTCTTC.

This CDR3 reads CASSEDRGYNEQFF. The CDR3 nucleotides are TGTGCCAGCAGTGAGGACAGGGGATACAATGAGCAGTTCTTC. The chain uses TRBV2 and TRBJ2-1; 9 bases map to TRBD1. J was trimmed by 4 bases and V by 3 bases; bases with no gene match: 1. The germline V gene encodes CDR1 SNHLY and CDR2 FYNNEI. CDR3 length: 14 residues.

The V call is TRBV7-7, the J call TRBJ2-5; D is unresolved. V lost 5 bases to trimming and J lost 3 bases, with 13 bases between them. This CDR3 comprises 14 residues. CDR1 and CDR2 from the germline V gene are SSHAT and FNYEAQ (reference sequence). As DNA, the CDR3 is TGTGCCAGCAGCCTTCTCGGGCTAGAAGAGACCCAGTACTTC. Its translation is CASSLLGLEETQYF.

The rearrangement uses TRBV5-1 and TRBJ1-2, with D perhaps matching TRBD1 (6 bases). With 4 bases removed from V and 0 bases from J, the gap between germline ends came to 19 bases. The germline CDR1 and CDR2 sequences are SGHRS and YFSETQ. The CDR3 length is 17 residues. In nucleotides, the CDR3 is TGCGCCAGCAGCCTTTTTAATTCACAGGGAACTAACTATGGCTACACCTTC. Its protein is CASSLFNSQGTNYGYTF. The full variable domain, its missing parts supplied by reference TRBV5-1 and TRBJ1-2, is KAGVTQTPRYLIKTRGQQVTLSCSPISGHRSVSWYQQTPGQGLQFLFEYFSETQRNKGNFPGRFSGRQFSNSRSEMNVSTLELGDSALYLCASSLFNSQGTNYGYTFGSGTRLTVV.

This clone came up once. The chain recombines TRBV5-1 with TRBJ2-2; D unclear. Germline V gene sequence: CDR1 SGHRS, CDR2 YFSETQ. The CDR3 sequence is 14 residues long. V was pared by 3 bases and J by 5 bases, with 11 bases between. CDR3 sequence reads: CASSSLDGTGELFF. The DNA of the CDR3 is TGCGCCAGCAGCTCCTTGGACGGAACCGGGGAGCTGTTTTTT.

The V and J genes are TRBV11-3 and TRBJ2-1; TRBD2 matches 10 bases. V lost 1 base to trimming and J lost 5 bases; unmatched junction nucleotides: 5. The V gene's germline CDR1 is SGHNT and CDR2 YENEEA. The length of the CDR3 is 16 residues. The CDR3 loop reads CASSLASGSGHNEQFF. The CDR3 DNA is TGTGCCAGCAGCTTAGCTAGCGGGAGCGGCCACAATGAGCAGTTCTTC. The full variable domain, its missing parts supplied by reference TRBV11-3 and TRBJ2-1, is EAGVVQSPRYKIIEKKQPVAFWCNPISGHNTLYWYLQNLGQGPELLIRYENEEAVDDSQLPKDRFSAERLKGVDSTLKIQPAELGDSAVYLCASSLASGSGHNEQFFGPGTRLTVL.

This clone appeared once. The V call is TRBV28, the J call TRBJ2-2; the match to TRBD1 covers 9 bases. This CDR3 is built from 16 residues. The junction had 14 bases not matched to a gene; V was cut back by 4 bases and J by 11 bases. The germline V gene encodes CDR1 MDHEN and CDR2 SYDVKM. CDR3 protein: CASSWGQGSIPAELFF. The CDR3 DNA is TGTGCCAGCAGTTGGGGACAGGGCTCTATCCCGGCCGAGCTGTTTTTT.

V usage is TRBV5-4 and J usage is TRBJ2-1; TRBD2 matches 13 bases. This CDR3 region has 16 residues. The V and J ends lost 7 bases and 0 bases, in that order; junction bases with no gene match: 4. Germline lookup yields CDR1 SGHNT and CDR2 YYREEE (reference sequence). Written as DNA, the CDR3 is TGTGCCAGCGCACTAGCGGGAGGGCGCTCCTACAATGAGCAGTTCTTC. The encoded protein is CASALAGGRSYNEQFF. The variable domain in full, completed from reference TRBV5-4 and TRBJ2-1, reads ETGVTQSPTHLIKTRGQQVTLRCSSQSGHNTVSWYQQALGQGPQFIFQYYREEENGRGNFPPRFSGLQFPNYSSELNVNALELDDSALYLCASALAGGRSYNEQFFGPGTRLTVL.

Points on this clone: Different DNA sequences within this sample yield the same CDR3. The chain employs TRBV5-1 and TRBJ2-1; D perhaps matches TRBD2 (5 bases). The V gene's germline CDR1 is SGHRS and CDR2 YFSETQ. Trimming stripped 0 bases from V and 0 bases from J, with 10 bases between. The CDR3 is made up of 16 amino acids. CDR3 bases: TGCGCCAGCAGCTTGGTTGCGGGCGTCTCCTACAATGAGCAGTTCTTC. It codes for CASSLVAGVSYNEQFF.